This T cell receptor (beta chain) comes out of a study of blood T cell repertoires in COVID-19. For the study at large: Nucleic acid was either cDNA or gDNA, and it came from T cells, B-cell-depleted T cells, or PBMCs.

Clones were sequenced by immunoSEQ multiplex PCR, and TCRdb holds only the in-frame ones, with some missing. Found here are about 310,000 clones, about 90% of them singletons; the top ten hold approximately 7.8%. Germline assignment: CDR1 ENHRY and CDR2 SYGVKD. V lost 6 bases to trimming and J lost 3 bases; unmatched junction nucleotides: 2. The CDR3 is 13 residues long. Input material: peripheral blood. The source is a woman in her forties or fifties who had recovered from COVID-19. This chain joins TRBV10-3 and TRBJ2-1; TRBD2 aligns across 7 bases. The DNA for the CDR3 is TGTGCCATCAGGGCGGGGGTCTACAATGAGCAGTTCTTC. As protein: CAIRAGVYNEQFF.